This paragraph covers one TCR beta chain sequence. Its target is unknown. V lost 6 bases to trimming and J lost 6 bases, with 13 bases between them. The CDR3 is 13 amino acids. The germline V gene encodes CDR1 KGHSH and CDR2 LQKENI. Donors were nominally healthy when sampled, though unrecorded immune exposures were likely. The PCR employed 60 Vbeta primers together with 13 Jbeta primers. In the original analysis: About 10 million of 75 million to 85 million unique TCR beta chains were shared, per a later count. Profiled with immunoSEQ multiplex PCR; TCRdb holds only in-frame clones, not every one. V and J calls and clone size are copied from that table; D and trimming were computed from the DNA. This table has some 160,000 clones, more than 75% appearing once. The data were taken from a study of cytomegalovirus exposure and HLA in healthy donors. The study's findings and limits: As was reported, the HLA-A and HLA-B alleles of most subjects were accurately predicted from TCR beta sequences.

This rearrangement joins TRBV18 to TRBJ2-3, with D hard to call. The sequencing input was PBMCs. The receptor's source is a male donor in good health and CMV-seronegative. CDR3 coding DNA: TGTGCCAGCTCGCCCACAAATGGCGATACGCAGTATTTT. As protein: CASSPTNGDTQYF.